The next 30 T cell receptor beta chains were all read from a single sample in a study of cytomegalovirus exposure and HLA in healthy donors. The primer mix had 60 Vbeta and 13 Jbeta primers. Clones were sequenced by immunoSEQ multiplex PCR, and TCRdb holds only the in-frame ones, with some missing. In the table there are around 180,000 clones, roughly four fifths of which are singletons. The sample comprised PBMCs. The receptors originated from a man aged 18 to 30 in good health and CMV-seronegative.

The rearrangement uses TRBV4-1 and TRBJ1-1; D is perhaps TRBD1 (5 bases). Germline V gene lookup returns CDR1 MGHRA and CDR2 YSYEKL. Trimming shortened V by 2 bases and J by 1 base, and 11 bases separated the two germline ends. The CDR3 sequence is 15 residues long. CDR3 sequence: CASSQSAGWNTEAFF. In DNA, the CDR3 is TGCGCCAGCAGCCAATCGGCAGGGTGGAACACTGAAGCTTTCTTT.

This rearrangement joins TRBV2 to TRBJ2-2; D gene unclear. Germline V gene lookup returns CDR1 SNHLY and CDR2 FYNNEI. Deletions cut 10 bases from V and 0 bases from J, with 15 bases between. The CDR3 is 15 amino acids. The CDR3 spells CATSSWRPNTGELFF. CDR3 nucleotides: TGTGCCACCTCCTCCTGGCGGCCGAACACCGGGGAGCTGTTTTTT.

This chain joins TRBV13 and TRBJ1-2; D unresolved. In germline, CDR1 is PRHDT, CDR2 FYEKMQ (reference sequence). Trimming took 2 bases from V and 8 from J, leaving 30 bases between them. This CDR3 has 19 amino acids. CDR3 in DNA: TGTGCCAGCAGCTTAATTGGGAGCTGGGCTAGTATAAGATCCGCGGGCTACACCTTC. Its protein is CASSLIGSWASIRSAGYTF.

This clone has more than one count but fewer than ten. The CDR3 spells CASSRDFFEQYF. The CDR3 DNA is TGTGCCAGCAGCCGGGACTTTTTCGAGCAGTACTTC. The rearrangement joins TRBV5-6 to TRBJ2-7; perhaps TRBD2 as D (6 bases). This CDR3 is 12 amino acids long. Per germline, CDR1 SGHDT and CDR2 YYEEEE. V lost 4 bases to trimming and J lost 6 bases, with 11 bases between them.

This clone was counted a single time. The CDR3 protein is CASSLGIAGGADTQYF. CDR3 DNA: TGCGCCAGCAGCTTGGGGATAGCGGGGGGCGCAGATACGCAGTATTTT. This rearrangement joins TRBV5-1 to TRBJ2-3; TRBD2 matches 10 bases. Per the germline V gene, CDR1 is SGHRS and CDR2 is YFSETQ. The CDR3 loop spans 16 amino acids. With V trimmed by 0 bases and J by 4 bases, 5 bases remained unmatched.

The V gene is TRBV2, the J gene TRBJ2-4, with a tentative D call TRBD1 (5 bases). Germline CDR1 SNHLY, CDR2 FYNNEI. Trimming cost V 8 bases and J 9 bases, with 17 bases left between them. CDR3 length: 13 residues. The DNA for the CDR3 is TGTGCCAGCGGGGCTAGAACAGTGGCCATTCAGTACTTC. Amino acids: CASGARTVAIQYF.

In this sample, this clone turned up a few times. This rearrangement joins TRBV2 to TRBJ1-1; no reliable D call. Per the germline V gene, CDR1 is SNHLY and CDR2 is FYNNEI. The CDR3 totals 12 residues. Trimming removed 3 bases at V and 5 bases at J, with 7 bases between. The CDR3 sequence: CASSDRRTEAFF. In nucleotides, the CDR3 is TGTGCCAGCAGTGACCGGAGGACTGAAGCTTTCTTT.

The J gene is TRBJ2-1, the V gene TRBV6-1; TRBD1 is a possible D gene (6 bases). Per the germline V gene, CDR1 is MNHNS and CDR2 is SASEGT. The CDR3 extends over 11 amino acids. V shed 7 bases and J shed 5 bases, with 6 bases lying between them. The CDR3 loop is CASTGDNEQFF. The CDR3 nucleotides are TGTGCCAGCACAGGGGACAATGAGCAGTTCTTC.

The J gene is TRBJ1-2, the V gene TRBV10-3, with a possible D match to TRBD1 (6 bases). The CDR3 length is 13 residues. Germline values: CDR1 ENHRY, CDR2 SYGVKD. Deletions cut 7 bases from V and 3 bases from J, with 12 bases between. CDR3 sequence (DNA): TGTGCCATCAAAGTCGCAGGGGACTATGGCTACACCTTC. Amino acid sequence: CAIKVAGDYGYTF.

The V and J genes are TRBV15 and TRBJ1-5, with TRBD1 matching 8 bases. Losses at the gene ends were 5 bases for V and 9 bases for J; bases not matched to a gene: 9. The germline V gene has CDR1 LNHNV and CDR2 YYDKDF (reference sequence). The CDR3 length is 14 residues. CDR3 amino acids: CATSWTGQLGPQHF. CDR3 sequence (DNA): TGTGCCACCAGCTGGACAGGGCAACTGGGGCCCCAGCATTTT.

Remarks on this clone: No conserved phenylalanine or tryptophan ends this CDR3, so it is likely a read error. This chain connects TRBV29-1 to TRBJ2-7, with 8 bases fitting TRBD1. CDR3 length: 15 amino acids. The V segment lost 7 bases and the J segment 2 bases; nucleotides outside the gene matches: 13. The germline V gene encodes CDR1 SQVTM and CDR2 ANQGSEA. CDR3 in DNA: TGCAGCGCCCTGTGGTGGACAGGGAAAGCCTACGAGCAGTACCTC. Residues: CSALWWTGKAYEQYL.

The CDR3 DNA is TGTGCCAGCAGCCCTACTAGCGGGAGGGCCGTTGAGCAGTTCTTC. This translates into CASSPTSGRAVEQFF. The rearrangement uses TRBV6-4 and TRBJ2-1; 13 bases map to TRBD2. V lost 6 bases and J lost 9; bases outside the gene matches: 8. This CDR3 spans 15 amino acids. The germline gives CDR1 MRHNA, CDR2 SNTAGT.

This clone came up once. Here the CDR3 reads CASSGGQVNEQFF. The CDR3 DNA sequence: TGTGCCAGCAGTGGCGGACAGGTCAATGAGCAGTTCTTC. V is TRBV25-1 and J is TRBJ2-1, with 7 bases lining up with TRBD1. CDR1 and CDR2 from the germline V gene are MGHDK and SYGVNS. This CDR3 has 13 residues. V dropped 4 bases and J dropped 6; count of bases not matched to a gene: 3. The full variable domain, with the rest looked up from reference TRBV25-1 and TRBJ2-1, is EADIYQTPRYLVIGTGKKITLECSQTMGHDKMYWYQQDPGMELHLIHYSYGVNSTEKGDLSSESTVSRIRTEHFPLTLESARPSHTSQYLCASSGGQVNEQFFGPGTRLTVL.

V is TRBV5-5 and J is TRBJ2-1, with 8 bases lining up with TRBD1. With 1 base clipped from V and 4 bases from J, the junction kept 4 bases outside the gene matches. The length of the CDR3 is 15 residues. CDR1 is SGHKS, CDR2 YYEKEE, per germline (reference sequence). In nucleotides, the CDR3 is TGTGCCAGCAGCTTGTGGCAGGGGGCTTACAATGAGCAGTTCTTC. Translating gives CASSLWQGAYNEQFF. The complete variable domain, with remaining parts taken from reference TRBV5-5 and TRBJ2-1, reads DAGVTQSPTHLIKTRGQQVTLRCSPISGHKSVSWYQQVLGQGPQFIFQYYEKEERGRGNFPDRFSARQFPNYSSELNVNALLLGDSALYLCASSLWQGAYNEQFFGPGTRLTVL.

This sequence joins TRBV6-4 and TRBJ2-2; 7 bases agree with TRBD1. The trim removed 6 bases at V and 5 bases at J, leaving 6 bases unmatched. This CDR3 is 14 amino acids long. CDR1 and CDR2 (germline): MRHNA, SNTAGT. CDR3 nucleotides: TGTGCCAGCAGCCAAACAGGGGATACCGGGGAGCTGTTTTTT. It yields the protein CASSQTGDTGELFF.

This chain's CDR3 is CASSWDRTKETQYF. The CDR3 DNA follows: TGTGCCAGCAGTTGGGACAGAACAAAAGAGACCCAGTACTTC. The chain recombines TRBV27 with TRBJ2-5, with TRBD1 identical over 7 bases. V shed 4 bases, J shed 3 bases, and the junction held 5 bases outside the gene matches. Germline CDR1 and CDR2: MNHEY and SMNVEV (reference sequence). This CDR3 has 14 amino acids.

The chain is built from TRBV2 and TRBJ2-7; no clear D gene. V lost 7 bases to trimming and J lost 7 bases, with 8 bases between them. Germline CDR1 reads SNHLY; CDR2 reads FYNNEI. The CDR3 runs 10 residues. CDR3 sequence: CASKNLEQYF. CDR3 sequence (DNA): TGTGCCAGCAAAAATTTAGAGCAGTACTTC.

This clone showed up just a few times. J is TRBJ2-3 and V is TRBV5-1; TRBD1 agrees at 8 bases. The length of the CDR3 is 13 residues. V was pared by 4 bases and J by 5 bases, with 3 bases of the junction left unmatched. The germline gives CDR1 SGHRS, CDR2 YFSETQ. CDR3 bases: TGCGCCAGCAGCACCACAGGGGGAGATACGCAGTATTTT. This translates into CASSTTGGDTQYF.

The V gene is TRBV7-8, the J gene TRBJ1-1; a weak D match, TRBD1 (5 bases). The germline CDR1 and CDR2 sequences are SGHVS and FQNEAQ. V was cut by 0 bases and J by 5 bases, with 10 bases left in between. The CDR3 is made up of 14 amino acids. The CDR3 here is CASSLAGGGTEAFF. The DNA for the CDR3 is TGTGCCAGCAGCTTAGCCGGGGGAGGGACTGAAGCTTTCTTT.

This chain links TRBV7-2 with TRBJ1-5, with D perhaps matching TRBD1 (5 bases). V shed 2 bases and J shed 4 bases, with 21 bases lying between them. CDR1 and CDR2 (germline): SGHTA, FQGNSA. The CDR3 sequence is 18 residues long. In DNA form, the CDR3 reads TGTGCCAGCAGCTTACTCGCGGTCGGCCAGGGAGGAAATCAGCCCCAGCATTTT. This codes for CASSLLAVGQGGNQPQHF.

This chain links TRBV27 with TRBJ1-2, with a possible D match to TRBD1 (5 bases). Trimming stripped 4 bases from V and 1 base from J, with 13 bases between. Germline V gene lookup returns CDR1 MNHEY and CDR2 SMNVEV (reference sequence). This CDR3 region has 15 residues. CDR3 nucleotide sequence: TGTGCCAGCAGTTCACCCCGGGGGGGTAACTATGGCTACACCTTC. Translating it yields CASSSPRGGNYGYTF.

The chain combines TRBV6-1 with TRBJ1-4; tentative D call: TRBD1 (6 bases). This CDR3 region has 13 residues. Germline V lookup: CDR1 MNHNS, CDR2 SASEGT. Trimming stripped 8 bases from V and 5 bases from J, with 12 bases between. For the CDR3, the DNA is TGTGCCAGCCGGGGACAACCCAATGAAAAACTGTTTTTT. Translated: CASRGQPNEKLFF.

The chain is built from TRBV19 and TRBJ1-2; 8 bases agree with TRBD1. The CDR3 covers 15 residues. Germline V lookup: CDR1 LNHDA, CDR2 SQIVND (reference sequence). After removal of 5 bases from V and 0 bases from J, the junction contained 5 bases not matched to a gene. CDR3 residues: CASSPSQGANYGYTF. The CDR3 DNA is TGTGCCAGTAGTCCTTCACAGGGGGCTAACTATGGCTACACCTTC.

This rearrangement joins TRBV6-4 to TRBJ2-1; 11 nucleotides match TRBD2. The V gene end was trimmed by 3 bases and the J gene end by 10 bases; junction bases not matched to a gene: 8. The CDR3 has 15 residues. CDR1 is MRHNA, CDR2 SNTAGT, per germline. For the CDR3, the DNA is TGTGCCAGCAGTGAAGGGCTAGCGGGAGGCGGGGAGCAGTTCTTC. Protein: CASSEGLAGGGEQFF.

This sequence joins TRBV6-5 and TRBJ1-2; a possible D gene is TRBD1 (5 bases). This CDR3 is 14 amino acids long. Per the germline V gene, CDR1 is MNHEY and CDR2 is SVGAGI. V lost 6 bases, J lost 6 bases, and 17 bases lay in between. The CDR3 coding sequence is TGTGCCAGCAGACCGCCAGGGTCCACCAATGGCTACACCTTC. This translates into CASRPPGSTNGYTF.

CDR3 residues: CASSLSGQGFQPQHF. The CDR3 DNA sequence: TGTGCCAGCAGCTTGTCAGGACAGGGGTTTCAGCCCCAGCATTTT. V gene TRBV5-5 combines with J gene TRBJ1-5; 9 bases align to TRBD1. V dropped 1 base and J dropped 6; count of bases not matched to a gene: 5. Germline V CDR1 and CDR2: SGHKS, YYEKEE (reference sequence). The CDR3 extends over 15 amino acids.

The rearrangement joins TRBV5-4 to TRBJ2-5; D perhaps matches TRBD2 (6 bases). The CDR3 extends over 14 amino acids. The germline V and J ends were trimmed by 4 bases and 2 bases, with 12 bases remaining between them. Germline V gene sequence: CDR1 SGHNT, CDR2 YYREEE (reference sequence). The chain's CDR3 is CASSTGTSQETQYF. Written as DNA, the CDR3 is TGTGCCAGCAGCACCGGGACTTCTCAAGAGACCCAGTACTTC.

The chain has TRBV2 and TRBJ1-6, with D possibly TRBD1 on 6 matching bases. The CDR3 is 14 amino acids. Germline V gene data show CDR1 as SNHLY and CDR2 as FYNNEI. V was shortened by 7 bases and J by 7 bases, with 14 bases between the two germline ends. The CDR3 region is CASIRGAINSPLHF. The CDR3 nucleotides read TGTGCCAGCATCCGGGGGGCAATCAATTCACCCCTCCACTTT.

The rearrangement uses TRBV27 and TRBJ2-3; D perhaps matches TRBD1 (7 bases). The CDR3 runs 15 residues. V gave up 4 bases and J gave up 2 bases, with 13 bases separating them. Germline CDR1 and CDR2: MNHEY and SMNVEV (reference sequence). CDR3 bases: TGTGCCAGCAGTTCAATCAGGGGGGCCACAGATACGCAGTATTTT. This codes for CASSSIRGATDTQYF.

This clone was observed a single time. This chain uses TRBV5-1 with TRBJ2-1; D gene ambiguous. Trimming pared 4 bases from V and 0 bases from J, leaving 14 bases between. Germline V gives CDR1 SGHRS, CDR2 YFSETQ. This CDR3 spans 16 amino acids. Written as DNA, the CDR3 is TGCGCCAGCAGCGGCTCCCAAAGGAGCTCCTACAATGAGCAGTTCTTC. Protein product: CASSGSQRSSYNEQFF. Full variable domain (rest looked up from reference TRBV5-1 and TRBJ2-1): KAGVTQTPRYLIKTRGQQVTLSCSPISGHRSVSWYQQTPGQGLQFLFEYFSETQRNKGNFPGRFSGRQFSNSRSEMNVSTLELGDSALYLCASSGSQRSSYNEQFFGPGTRLTVL.